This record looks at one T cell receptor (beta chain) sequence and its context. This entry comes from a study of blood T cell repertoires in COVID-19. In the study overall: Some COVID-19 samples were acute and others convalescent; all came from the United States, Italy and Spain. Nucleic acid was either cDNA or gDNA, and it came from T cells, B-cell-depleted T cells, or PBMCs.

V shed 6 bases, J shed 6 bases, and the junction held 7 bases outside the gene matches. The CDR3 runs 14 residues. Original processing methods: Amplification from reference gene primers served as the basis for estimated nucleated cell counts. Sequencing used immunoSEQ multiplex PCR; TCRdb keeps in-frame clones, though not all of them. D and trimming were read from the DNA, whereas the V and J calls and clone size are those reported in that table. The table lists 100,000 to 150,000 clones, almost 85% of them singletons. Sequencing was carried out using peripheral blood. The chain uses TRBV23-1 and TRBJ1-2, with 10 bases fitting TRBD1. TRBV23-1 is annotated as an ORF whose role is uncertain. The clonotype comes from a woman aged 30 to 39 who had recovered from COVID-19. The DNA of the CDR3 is TGCGCCAGCAGCCTTGCGACAGGGGGCGATGGCTACACCTTC. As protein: CASSLATGGDGYTF.